The next 21 T cell receptor beta chains were all read from a single sample in a study of T cells in Graves' hyperthyroidism and ophthalmopathy. The CDR3 regions of TCR beta were amplified from RNA transcripts. HTBI primers were employed in a first-round RT-PCR of the TCR CDR3. TCRdb processed the multiplex PCR reads anew with MiXCR; each CDR3 protein has one entry. The sample lists fewer than 850,000 distinct CDR3 sequences; 17% were seen once. The sample comprised blood. The receptors come from a middle-aged man with Graves' hyperthyroidism.

Many counts were recorded for this clonotype. The rearrangement links TRBV28 to TRBJ1-3, with 12 bases that match TRBD1. The CDR3 loop spans 15 amino acids. Germline lookup yields CDR1 MDHEN and CDR2 SYDVKM. Unmatched junction bases numbered 7, after V lost 7 bases and J lost 6 bases. The CDR3 is CASITPGQGANTIYF. For the CDR3, the DNA is TGTGCCAGCATAACTCCGGGACAGGGGGCAAACACCATATATTTT.

There are many counts of this clonotype. The DNA for the CDR3 is TGTGCCAGCAGTCGAATAGCCACAGATACGCAGTATTTT. Translated, it gives CASSRIATDTQYF. The chain combines TRBV28 with TRBJ2-3, with D unresolved. V lost 5 bases, J lost 2 bases, and 8 bases lay in between. The CDR3 has 13 residues. The germline V gene has CDR1 MDHEN and CDR2 SYDVKM.

This clonotype was seen more than once but under ten times. The chain combines TRBV4-3 with TRBJ2-7; unclear D gene. Trimming removed 0 bases from V and 7 bases from J, with 10 bases in between. From germline, CDR1 is LGHNA and CDR2 YSLEER. This CDR3 has 13 residues. The CDR3 reads CASSQDTTEEQYF. DNA of the CDR3: TGCGCCAGCAGCCAAGATACTACGGAAGAGCAGTACTTC.

This clonotype was picked up many times. The chain combines TRBV11-2 with TRBJ1-2, with 9 bases fitting TRBD1. CDR3 length: 14 amino acids. From germline, CDR1 is SGHAT and CDR2 FQNNGV. The junction had 4 bases not matched to a gene; V was cut back by 5 bases and J by 3 bases. CDR3 sequence: CASSTGQGDYGYTF. The CDR3 DNA reads as TGTGCCAGCAGCACGGGACAGGGAGACTATGGCTACACCTTC.

V is TRBV11-2 and J is TRBJ2-1, with a tentative D call TRBD2 (6 bases). Looked up from germline, CDR1 is SGHAT and CDR2 is FQNNGV. This CDR3 has 14 residues. Trimming pared 4 bases from V and 10 bases from J, leaving 17 bases between. The DNA for the CDR3 is TGTGCCAGCAGCTCGATAAAGGGGAGGAAGGAGCAGTTCTTC. This gives the protein CASSSIKGRKEQFF.

This clonotype was detected only a few times. The chain links TRBV4-2 to TRBJ2-6, with D possibly being TRBD2 (5 bases). Per germline, CDR1 LGHNA and CDR2 YNFKEQ. The CDR3 runs to 16 residues. V was shortened by 0 bases and J by 4 bases, with 10 bases between the two germline ends. CDR3 sequence (DNA): TGTGCCAGCAGCCAAGATAGACTATCCGGGGCCAACGTCCTGACTTTC. This translates into CASSQDRLSGANVLTF.

This clonotype was observed at least ten times. The rearrangement links TRBV7-8 to TRBJ1-6; maybe TRBD1 (5 bases). The V gene lost 6 bases and the J gene lost 5 bases, with 14 bases spanning the gap. This CDR3 contains 15 residues. Per germline, CDR1 SGHVS and CDR2 FQNEAQ. This CDR3 is CASRKGRGDNSPLHF. CDR3 coding DNA: TGTGCCAGCAGAAAGGGGCGCGGGGATAATTCACCCCTCCACTTT.

This clonotype was seen repeatedly, ten times or more. This sequence joins TRBV6-1 and TRBJ2-7, with D perhaps TRBD1 (6 bases). CDR3 size: 16 residues. V was trimmed by 6 bases and J by 0 bases, leaving 18 bases between them. Germline V gene sequence: CDR1 MNHNS, CDR2 SASEGT. The CDR3 DNA reads as TGTGCCAGCAGACGAGGGGGTCTACGGAGCTCCTACGAGCAGTACTTC. Translating gives CASRRGGLRSSYEQYF.

Only a few counts were recorded for this clonotype. CDR3 DNA: TGCGCCAGCAGTGAGTCAACTAGCGGGAGGTGGTGGGATGAGCAGTTCTTC. As protein: CASSESTSGRWWDEQFF. This sequence joins TRBV10-1 and TRBJ2-1; 12 bases are shared with TRBD2. CDR3 size: 17 residues. Unmatched junction bases numbered 8, after V lost 0 bases and J lost 8 bases. The germline CDR1 and CDR2 sequences are WNHNN and SYGVQD (reference sequence).

The table lists this clonotype with many counts. The J gene is TRBJ2-7, the V gene TRBV29-1; D tentatively reads TRBD1 or TRBD2 (6 bases each). Germline V gene lookup returns CDR1 SQVTM and CDR2 ANQGSEA. Trimming shortened V by 2 bases and J by 3 bases, and 17 bases separated the two germline ends. The CDR3 loop spans 15 amino acids. The CDR3 sequence is CSVEYRRGVLYEQYF. CDR3 sequence (DNA): TGCAGCGTTGAATATCGGAGGGGGGTCCTCTACGAGCAGTACTTC.

This clonotype has only one observation. The rearrangement joins TRBV27 to TRBJ1-2; 7 bases fit TRBD1. CDR1 is MNHEY, CDR2 SMNVEV, per germline (reference sequence). V trimming: 0 bases; J trimming: 5 bases; junction bases outside the gene matches: 3. CDR3 length: 14 amino acids. Here the CDR3 reads CASSLSVQGYGYTF. CDR3 in DNA: TGTGCCAGCAGTTTATCAGTACAGGGGTATGGCTACACCTTC.

This clonotype appeared a few times. The rearrangement links TRBV3-1 to TRBJ1-6, with 8 bases that match TRBD1. The junction had 5 bases not matched to a gene; V was cut back by 4 bases and J by 9 bases. The CDR3 runs to 14 residues. From germline, CDR1 is LGHDT and CDR2 YNNKEL (reference sequence). CDR3 protein: CASSLQGGFSPLHF. In DNA, the CDR3 is TGTGCCAGCAGCCTACAGGGGGGTTTTTCACCCCTCCACTTT.

This clonotype has only a few counts. This chain joins TRBV2 and TRBJ2-4; 9 nucleotides align to TRBD2. This CDR3 contains 15 residues. Germline assignment: CDR1 SNHLY and CDR2 FYNNEI. Trimming removed 7 bases from V and 1 base from J; junction bases left unmatched: 5. The CDR3 coding sequence is TGTGCCAGCAAAATAGCGGGAGTGGCCAAAAACATTCAGTACTTC. Translated, it gives CASKIAGVAKNIQYF.

This clonotype was seen ten or more times. The CDR3 is CAWSRRADNGQYF. In DNA, the CDR3 is TGTGCCTGGAGCCGTAGGGCGGATAACGGGCAGTACTTC. The chain joins TRBV30 to TRBJ2-7, with D unresolved. Germline lookup yields CDR1 GTSNPN and CDR2 SVGIG (reference sequence). The V end lost 3 bases, the J end lost 9 bases, and 18 bases lay between the germline ends. This CDR3 comprises 13 residues.

This clonotype was recorded at least ten times. The chain is built from TRBV28 and TRBJ1-1, with no clear D. The CDR3 consists of 12 residues. The V gene's germline CDR1 is MDHEN and CDR2 SYDVKM. V shed 7 bases and J shed 4 bases, with 10 bases lying between them. The CDR3 loop is CASINGPTEAFF. In DNA form, the CDR3 reads TGTGCCAGCATAAATGGTCCCACTGAAGCTTTCTTT.

The chain couples TRBV4-1 to TRBJ1-5; possible D gene TRBD1, 5 bases. With 0 bases removed from V and 0 bases from J, the gap between germline ends came to 6 bases. CDR1 is MGHRA, CDR2 YSYEKL, per germline. This CDR3 has 15 amino acids. CDR3 region: CASSQDRDSNQPQHF. The CDR3 bases are TGCGCCAGCAGCCAAGACAGGGATAGCAATCAGCCCCAGCATTTT.

The V and J genes are TRBV6-1 and TRBJ2-7; 13 bases map to TRBD2. Germline CDR1 MNHNS, CDR2 SASEGT. The CDR3 is 14 amino acids. V dropped 7 bases and J dropped 8; count of bases not matched to a gene: 8. This chain's CDR3 is CASTNGLAGVQQYF. CDR3 DNA sequence: TGTGCCAGCACCAACGGACTAGCGGGAGTTCAGCAGTACTTC.

As to this clonotype: The germline gene is not matched at one end of the junction; a read error may be the cause. The chain is built from TRBV11-2 and TRBJ2-1; D tentatively fits TRBD1 or TRBD2 (5 bases each). CDR1 is SGHAT, CDR2 FQNNGV, per germline. The CDR3 runs to 15 residues. CDR3 nucleotides: TGTGCCAGCAGCCCCCGTCAGGGAGCCTACAATGCGCAGTTCTTC. Encoded protein: CASSPRQGAYNAQFF.

The chain recombines TRBV29-1 with TRBJ1-4; 9 nucleotides agree with TRBD1. Germline CDR1 reads SQVTM; CDR2 reads ANQGSEA. CDR3 length: 13 residues. V gave up 7 bases and J gave up 5 bases; unmatched junction bases: 5. The CDR3 DNA sequence: TGCAGCGGAGGACAGGGGACAAATGAAAAACTGTTTTTT. Amino acid sequence: CSGGQGTNEKLFF. Full variable domain (outside the CDR3, taken from reference TRBV29-1 and TRBJ1-4): SAVISQKPSRDICQRGTSLTIQCQVDSQVTMMFWYRQQPGQSLTLIATANQGSEATYESGFVIDKFPISRPNLTFSTLTVSNMSPEDSSIYLCSGGQGTNEKLFFGSGTQLSVL.

V usage is TRBV18 and J usage is TRBJ1-3; D gene ambiguous. The V gene's germline CDR1 is KGHSH and CDR2 LQKENI. The ends were cut back, 5 bases at V and 8 bases at J, with 7 bases in the middle. This CDR3 is built from 11 residues. CDR3 sequence: CASSAGDTIYF. CDR3 nucleotide sequence: TGTGCCAGCTCAGCCGGGGACACCATATATTTT.

This clonotype was counted many times. The rearrangement uses TRBV11-2 and TRBJ2-1; tentatively, D is TRBD1 (5 bases). The V and J ends lost 0 bases and 2 bases respectively, with 11 bases between them. This CDR3 has 16 amino acids. Per germline, CDR1 SGHAT and CDR2 FQNNGV. The CDR3 loop is CASSLERQDTYNEQFF. The CDR3 nucleotides are TGTGCCAGCAGCTTAGAACGCCAGGACACCTACAATGAGCAGTTCTTC. Full variable domain (rest looked up from reference TRBV11-2 and TRBJ2-1): EAGVAQSPRYKIIEKRQSVAFWCNPISGHATLYWYQQILGQGPKLLIQFQNNGVVDDSQLPKDRFSAERLKGVDSTLKIQPAKLEDSAVYLCASSLERQDTYNEQFFGPGTRLTVL.